This T cell receptor (beta chain) was retrieved from a study of T cell repertoires in cytomegalovirus infection. Study-level information: Matching HLA type, along with CMV infection, was indicated by public TCR beta signatures.

Whole-study results and caveats: Ex vivo responses were dominated by HLA-C-restricted CMV-specific TCR beta clonotypes.

TCRdb independently ran MiXCR on the reads; one entry per CDR3 protein. The table lists some 150,000 distinct CDR3 sequences, roughly 6% of them singletons. The CDR3 totals 14 residues. Germline CDR1 reads SGHTA; CDR2 reads FQGTGA. Unmatched junction bases numbered 4, after V lost 5 bases and J lost 7 bases. This clonotype showed up many times. Its antigen is as yet unknown. The sequence was collected from a human donor in good health (CMV status not recorded). Some clones in this sample may be carry-over from other donors' samples. Sequenced material: PBMCs. The rearrangement uses TRBV7-3 and TRBJ2-2; 10 bases match TRBD1. This CDR3 reads CASSLGQGDGELFF. The CDR3 nucleotides read TGTGCCAGCAGCCTCGGACAGGGGGACGGGGAGCTGTTTTTT. Looking up the rest from reference TRBV7-3 and TRBJ2-2 gives the full variable domain: GAGVSQTPSNKVTEKGKYVELRCDPISGHTALYWYRQSLGQGPEFLIYFQGTGAADDSGLPNDRFFAVRPEGSVSTLKIQRTERGDSAVYLCASSLGQGDGELFFGEGSRLTVL.